This is a list of T cell receptor beta chains from one sample in a study of T-cell reconstitution after alpha-beta-depleted transplantation in children. TCRdb re-called the PCR reads with MiXCR, one entry per CDR3 protein. The sample has roughly 400,000 distinct CDR3 sequences, over 40% seen once. The starting material was PBMCs, obtained before TCRalphabeta/CD19-depleted stem cell transplant. The receptors stem from a girl aged 2-10 years with aplastic anemia, due to receive a stem cell transplant. The CDR3 runs from the conserved cysteine through the conserved F or W. Fields, in order: V gene, D gene, clone size, J gene, CDR3 DNA, CDR3 protein. The D gene is left open where the match is weak. Expanded clones are given a class, and other clones once, few, many or no size at all.

V: TRBV20-1; D: TRBD1; size: many; J: TRBJ2-7; DNA: TGCAGTGCTGAGACAGGGCACTCCTACGAGCAGTACTTC; CDR3: CSAETGHSYEQYF
V: TRBV6-4; D: TRBD1; size: NA; J: TRBJ1-1; DNA: TGTGCCAGCAAGACGGACAGGGGGACCCCTGAAGCTTTCTTT; CDR3: CASKTDRGTPEAFF
V: TRBV12-3/TRBV12-4; D: TRBD1; size: NA; J: TRBJ2-1; DNA: TGTGCCAGCAGTTTAGGAGACAGGGGGTCCTACAATGAGCAGTTCTTC; CDR3: CASSLGDRGSYNEQFF
V: TRBV29-1; D: NA; size: NA; J: TRBJ2-7; DNA: TGCAGCGTTGAACCCGAGGGCTCCTACGAGCAGTACTTC; CDR3: CSVEPEGSYEQYF
V: TRBV7-2; D: NA; size: many; J: TRBJ1-4; DNA: TGTGCCAGCAGCCCGAGACGGTCGGACTCTAATGAAAAACTGTTTTTT; CDR3: CASSPRRSDSNEKLFF
V: TRBV6-2/TRBV6-3; D: TRBD1; size: NA; J: TRBJ1-1; DNA: TGTGCCAGCAGCCGCCGGGACAGGGGGATACTCAAGAACACTGAAGCTTTCTTT; CDR3: CASSRRDRGILKNTEAFF
V: TRBV5-6; D: NA; size: NA; J: TRBJ1-6; DNA: TGTGCCAAAACCGGGGCCATGGGGTCACCCCTCCACTTT; CDR3: CAKTGAMGSPLHF
V: TRBV20-1; D: NA; size: NA; J: TRBJ2-7; DNA: TGCAGTGCTAGGCTGGACCGCGGGTTGGGCGAGCAGTACTTC; CDR3: CSARLDRGLGEQYF
V: TRBV12-3/TRBV12-4; D: TRBD2; size: NA; J: TRBJ2-1; DNA: TGTGCCAGCAGTTTTCTGTCTAGCGGGATTCACAATGAGCAGTTCTTC; CDR3: CASSFLSSGIHNEQFF
V: TRBV6-5; D: NA; size: NA; J: TRBJ1-1; DNA: TGTGCCAGCAGTTACTCTAAGACAGCGTTCCGTCAAGCTTTCTTT; CDR3: CASSYSKTAFRQAFF
V: TRBV6-1; D: TRBD2; size: NA; J: TRBJ2-5; DNA: TGTGCCAGCAGACAGACTAGCGGGGTCACAGAGACCCAGTACTTC; CDR3: CASRQTSGVTETQYF
V: TRBV28; D: TRBD2; size: NA; J: TRBJ2-1; DNA: TGTGCCAGCAGACCGGGACTAGCGGGGAGAAATGAGCAGTTCTTC; CDR3: CASRPGLAGRNEQFF
V: TRBV6-5; D: TRBD2; size: NA; J: TRBJ2-1; DNA: TGTGCCAGCAGTTACTTAGCGGGGAAGTACAATGAGCAGTTCTTC; CDR3: CASSYLAGKYNEQFF
V: TRBV9; D: TRBD2; size: few; J: TRBJ2-3; DNA: TGTGCCAGCAGCCCGGGACTAGTGAACACAGATACGCAGTATTTT; CDR3: CASSPGLVNTDTQYF
V: TRBV6-1; D: TRBD1; size: few; J: TRBJ2-6; DNA: TGTGCCAGCAGCCGACAGGGGGCTGGGGCCAACGTCCTGACTTTC; CDR3: CASSRQGAGANVLTF
V: TRBV7-3; D: TRBD1; size: NA; J: TRBJ2-5; DNA: TGTGCCAGCAGCTTAAATTTGGGACAGGGGGAGACCCAGTACTTC; CDR3: CASSLNLGQGETQYF
V: TRBV15; D: NA; size: NA; J: TRBJ2-1; DNA: TGTGCCACCTCCTCGAGGAGTTACAATGAGCAGTTCTTC; CDR3: CATSSRSYNEQFF
V: TRBV12-3/TRBV12-4; D: TRBD2; size: once; J: TRBJ2-2; DNA: TGTGCCAGCAGTCGCGGGACTACGGCCGGGGCCGGGGAGCTGTTTTTT; CDR3: CASSRGTTAGAGELFF
V: TRBV20-1; D: NA; size: many; J: TRBJ2-1; DNA: TGCAGTGCAAGTCGGGGCAACAATGAGCAGTTCTTC; CDR3: CSASRGNNEQFF
V: TRBV14; D: TRBD2; size: NA; J: TRBJ2-1; DNA: TGTGCCAGCAGCCAAGTCGGACTAGCGGACTACAATGAGCAGTTCTTC; CDR3: CASSQVGLADYNEQFF
V: TRBV25-1; D: TRBD1; size: NA; J: TRBJ1-2; DNA: TGTGCCAGCAGTGCCCCGGGACAGGGGAATGGCTACCCCTTC; CDR3: CASSAPGQGNGYPF
V: TRBV7-7; D: TRBD2; size: NA; J: TRBJ2-2; DNA: TGTGCCAGCACCACTCCGGGACTAGGGGAGCTGTTTTTT; CDR3: CASTTPGLGELFF
V: TRBV7-9; D: NA; size: many; J: TRBJ1-5; DNA: TGTGCCAGCAGCTTTTCCGAGATCAATCAGCCCCAGCATTTT; CDR3: CASSFSEINQPQHF
V: TRBV20-1; D: NA; size: few; J: TRBJ2-1; DNA: TGCAGTGCTAGACCCGGAGGTAGCGGCTACAATGAGCAGTTCTTC; CDR3: CSARPGGSGYNEQFF
V: TRBV6-1; D: NA; size: few; J: TRBJ2-7; DNA: TGTGCCAGCCGGGGGGTCAAGGGGGGGAGGGGACTCTACGAGCAGTACTTC; CDR3: CASRGVKGGRGLYEQYF
V: TRBV6-5; D: NA; size: NA; J: TRBJ2-5; DNA: TGTGCCAGCAGTTACGACGGGACGCGAGAGACCCAGTACTTC; CDR3: CASSYDGTRETQYF
V: TRBV3-1; D: NA; size: many; J: TRBJ2-2; DNA: TGTGCCAGCAGCCAAGGGCCGACAGCCTACACCGGGGAGCTGTTTTTT; CDR3: CASSQGPTAYTGELFF
V: TRBV7-2; D: TRBD1; size: NA; J: TRBJ1-1; DNA: TGTGCAACCCGAGGACAGGGGAACACTGAAGCTTTCTTT; CDR3: CATRGQGNTEAFF
V: TRBV18; D: TRBD1; size: NA; J: TRBJ2-7; DNA: TGTGCCAGCTCACTTCGCCCTGGACAGGGGATCGGGGAGCAGTACTTC; CDR3: CASSLRPGQGIGEQYF
V: TRBV10-2; D: NA; size: many; J: TRBJ1-2; DNA: TGCGCCAGCCTGGACCTGCTAAGCTACACCTTC; CDR3: CASLDLLSYTF
V: TRBV12-3/TRBV12-4; D: NA; size: NA; J: TRBJ2-5; DNA: TGTGCCAGCAGTTTAGGCCCCACCGGCCTGGAGACCCAGTACTTC; CDR3: CASSLGPTGLETQYF
V: TRBV7-3; D: NA; size: medium-sized; J: TRBJ2-3; DNA: TGTGCCAGCAGATCCGGGTCCCACGGCACAGATACGCAGTATTTT; CDR3: CASRSGSHGTDTQYF
V: TRBV6-6; D: TRBD1; size: NA; J: TRBJ2-1; DNA: TGTGCCAGCATGGGACAGGGCGTCAATGAGCAGTTCTTC; CDR3: CASMGQGVNEQFF
V: TRBV12-3/TRBV12-4; D: TRBD2; size: NA; J: TRBJ2-1; DNA: TGTGCCAGCAGCCTTAGCGGGAGGGCAGAGTTCTTC; CDR3: CASSLSGRAEFF
V: TRBV4-1; D: NA; size: NA; J: TRBJ2-2; DNA: TGCGCCAGTGGAAGAGTGTCCGGGGAGCTGTTTTTT; CDR3: CASGRVSGELFF
V: TRBV27; D: NA; size: few; J: TRBJ2-5; DNA: TGTGCCAGCAGTTATTCGACAGGTAATCCAGAGACCCAGTACTTC; CDR3: CASSYSTGNPETQYF
V: TRBV20-1; D: NA; size: many; J: TRBJ1-1; DNA: TGCAGTGCTAGAGCCCTACCCGAAGCTTTCTTT; CDR3: CSARALPEAFF
V: TRBV20-1; D: TRBD1; size: NA; J: TRBJ2-7; DNA: TGCAGTGCTATAGACCCTATTGACAGGGCCTTCTACGAGCAGTACTTC; CDR3: CSAIDPIDRAFYEQYF
V: TRBV18; D: TRBD2; size: few; J: TRBJ2-1; DNA: TGTGCCAGCTCACCACCTCTGACTAGCGGGAGTTACAATGAGCAGTTCTTC; CDR3: CASSPPLTSGSYNEQFF
V: TRBV5-1; D: TRBD2; size: NA; J: TRBJ2-5; DNA: TGCGCCAGCGCGACGGCGGGAGCCTTCGTCGGGACCCAGTACTTC; CDR3: CASATAGAFVGTQYF
V: TRBV19; D: TRBD2; size: NA; J: TRBJ2-1; DNA: TGTGCCAGTAGTATTGGAGCGGGGACTTATGAGCAGTTCTTC; CDR3: CASSIGAGTYEQFF
V: TRBV7-9; D: TRBD1; size: NA; J: TRBJ1-4; DNA: TGTGCCAGCAGCTTAGCAGACAGGGGAGAACTGTTTTTT; CDR3: CASSLADRGELFF
V: TRBV29-1; D: NA; size: NA; J: TRBJ2-7; DNA: TGCAGCGTTCGCACGGGAGTCCCCTACGAGCAGTACTTC; CDR3: CSVRTGVPYEQYF